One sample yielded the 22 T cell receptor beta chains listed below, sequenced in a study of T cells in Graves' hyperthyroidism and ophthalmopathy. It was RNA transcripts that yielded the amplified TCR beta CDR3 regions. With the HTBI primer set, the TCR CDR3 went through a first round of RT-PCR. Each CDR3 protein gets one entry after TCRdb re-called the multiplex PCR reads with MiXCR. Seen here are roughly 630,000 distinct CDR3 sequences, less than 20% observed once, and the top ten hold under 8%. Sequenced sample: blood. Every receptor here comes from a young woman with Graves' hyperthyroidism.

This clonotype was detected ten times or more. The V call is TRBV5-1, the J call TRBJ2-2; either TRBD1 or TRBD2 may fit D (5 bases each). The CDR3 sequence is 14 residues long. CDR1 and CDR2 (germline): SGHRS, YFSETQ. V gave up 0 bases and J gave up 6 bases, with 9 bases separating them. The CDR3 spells CASSLAGTAGELFF. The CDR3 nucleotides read TGCGCCAGCAGCTTGGCCGGGACCGCCGGGGAGCTGTTTTTT. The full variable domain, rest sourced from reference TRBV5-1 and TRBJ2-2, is KAGVTQTPRYLIKTRGQQVTLSCSPISGHRSVSWYQQTPGQGLQFLFEYFSETQRNKGNFPGRFSGRQFSNSRSEMNVSTLELGDSALYLCASSLAGTAGELFFGEGSRLTVL.

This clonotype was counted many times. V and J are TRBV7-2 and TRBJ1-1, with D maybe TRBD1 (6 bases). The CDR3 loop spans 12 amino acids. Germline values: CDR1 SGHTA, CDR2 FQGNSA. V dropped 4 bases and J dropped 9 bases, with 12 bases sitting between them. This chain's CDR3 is CASSSGTPKAFF. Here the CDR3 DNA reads TGTGCCAGCAGCTCCGGGACACCAAAAGCTTTCTTT.

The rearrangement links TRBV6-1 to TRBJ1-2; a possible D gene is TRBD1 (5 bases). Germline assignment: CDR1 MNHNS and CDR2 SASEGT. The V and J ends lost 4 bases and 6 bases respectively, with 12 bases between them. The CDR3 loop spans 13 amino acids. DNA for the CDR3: TGTGCCAGCAGTGTTTTGGGGCAGCATGGCTACACCTTC. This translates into CASSVLGQHGYTF.

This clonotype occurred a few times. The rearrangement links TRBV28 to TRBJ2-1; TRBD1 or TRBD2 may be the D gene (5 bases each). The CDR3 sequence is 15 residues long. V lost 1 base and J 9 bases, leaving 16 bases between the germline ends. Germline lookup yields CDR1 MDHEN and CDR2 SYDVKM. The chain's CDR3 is CASSLSPGSTGEQFF. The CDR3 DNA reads TGTGCCAGCAGTTTATCGCCAGGGAGCACGGGTGAGCAGTTCTTC.

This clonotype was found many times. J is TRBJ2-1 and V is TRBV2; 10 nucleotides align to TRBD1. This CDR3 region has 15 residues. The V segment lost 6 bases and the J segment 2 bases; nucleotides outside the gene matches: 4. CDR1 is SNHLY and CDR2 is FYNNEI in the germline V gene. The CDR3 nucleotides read TGTGCCAGCAGGGGTGGGACAGGGGCCTACAATGAGCAGTTCTTC. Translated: CASRGGTGAYNEQFF.

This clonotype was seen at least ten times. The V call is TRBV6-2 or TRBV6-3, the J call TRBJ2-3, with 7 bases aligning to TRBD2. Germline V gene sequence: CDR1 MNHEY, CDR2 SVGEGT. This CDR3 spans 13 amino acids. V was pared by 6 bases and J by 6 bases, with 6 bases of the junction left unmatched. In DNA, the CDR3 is TGTGCCAGCAGCGGACTAGGCCTGGATACGCAGTATTTT. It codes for CASSGLGLDTQYF.

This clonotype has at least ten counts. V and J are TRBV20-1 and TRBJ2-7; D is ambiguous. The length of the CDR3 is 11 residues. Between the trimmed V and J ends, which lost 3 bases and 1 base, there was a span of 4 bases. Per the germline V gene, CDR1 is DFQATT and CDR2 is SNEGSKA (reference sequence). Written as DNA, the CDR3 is TGCAGTGCTAGTCGGTCCTACGAGCAGTACTTC. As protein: CSASRSYEQYF.

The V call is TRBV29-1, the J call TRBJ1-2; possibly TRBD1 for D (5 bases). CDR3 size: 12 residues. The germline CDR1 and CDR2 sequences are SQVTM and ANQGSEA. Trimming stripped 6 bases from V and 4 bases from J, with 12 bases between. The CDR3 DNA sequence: TGCAGCGTCGCAGGGTCCGGCTATGGCTACACCTTC. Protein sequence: CSVAGSGYGYTF.

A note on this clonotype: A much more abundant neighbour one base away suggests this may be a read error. CDR3 sequence reads: CAGSQAMGGHLQETQYF. The DNA for the CDR3 is TGTGCCGGCAGCCAAGCAATGGGGGGACACCTACAAGAGACCCAGTACTTC. The gene calls are TRBV3-1 and TRBJ2-5, with D perhaps matching TRBD1 or TRBD2 (6 bases each). In germline, CDR1 is LGHDT, CDR2 YNNKEL (reference sequence). This CDR3 contains 17 residues.

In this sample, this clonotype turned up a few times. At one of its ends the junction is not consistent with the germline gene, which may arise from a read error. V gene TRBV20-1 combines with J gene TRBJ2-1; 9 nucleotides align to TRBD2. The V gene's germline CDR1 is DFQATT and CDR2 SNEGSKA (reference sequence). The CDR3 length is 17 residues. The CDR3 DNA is TGCGGTGCTAGGAATAGCGGGAGATGGGGGGCTTACAATGAGCAGTTCTTC. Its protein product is CGARNSGRWGAYNEQFF.

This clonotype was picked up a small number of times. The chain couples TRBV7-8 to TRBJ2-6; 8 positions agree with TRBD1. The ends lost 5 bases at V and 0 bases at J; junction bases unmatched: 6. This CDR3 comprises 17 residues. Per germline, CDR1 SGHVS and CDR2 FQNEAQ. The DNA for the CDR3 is TGTGCCAGCAGCCCTGGACAGGGTCGCTCTGGGGCCAACGTCCTGACTTTC. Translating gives CASSPGQGRSGANVLTF.

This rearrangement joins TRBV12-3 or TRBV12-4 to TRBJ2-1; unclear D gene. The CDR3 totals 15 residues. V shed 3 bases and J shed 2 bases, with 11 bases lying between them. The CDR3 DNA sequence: TGTGCCAGCAGTTTCGGAGCGCAGGCCTACAATGAGCAGTTCTTC. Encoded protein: CASSFGAQAYNEQFF.

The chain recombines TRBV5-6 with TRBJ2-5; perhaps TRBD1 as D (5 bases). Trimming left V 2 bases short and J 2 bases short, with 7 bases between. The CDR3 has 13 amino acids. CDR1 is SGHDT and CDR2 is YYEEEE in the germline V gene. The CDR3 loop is CASSLYRQETQYF. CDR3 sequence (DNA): TGTGCCAGCAGCTTATACAGGCAAGAGACCCAGTACTTC.

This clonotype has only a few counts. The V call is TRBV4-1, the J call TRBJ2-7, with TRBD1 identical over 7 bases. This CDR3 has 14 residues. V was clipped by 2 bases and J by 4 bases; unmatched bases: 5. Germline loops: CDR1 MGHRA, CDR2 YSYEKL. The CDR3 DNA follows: TGCGCCAGCAGCCAACCTAGACAGGGATACGAGCAGTACTTC. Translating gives CASSQPRQGYEQYF.

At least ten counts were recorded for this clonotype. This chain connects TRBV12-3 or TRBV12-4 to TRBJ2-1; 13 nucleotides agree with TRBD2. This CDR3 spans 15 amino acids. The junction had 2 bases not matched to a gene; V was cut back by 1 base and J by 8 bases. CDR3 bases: TGTGCCAGCAGTTTAGGACTAGCGGGAGGTTATGAGCAGTTCTTC. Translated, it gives CASSLGLAGGYEQFF.

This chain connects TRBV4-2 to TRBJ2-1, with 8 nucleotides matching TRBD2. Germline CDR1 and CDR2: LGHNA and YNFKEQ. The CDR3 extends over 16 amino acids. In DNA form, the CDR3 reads TGTGCTAGCGCCCCCACGCTAGCGGGCTCCTACAATGAGCAGTTCTTC. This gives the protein CASAPTLAGSYNEQFF.

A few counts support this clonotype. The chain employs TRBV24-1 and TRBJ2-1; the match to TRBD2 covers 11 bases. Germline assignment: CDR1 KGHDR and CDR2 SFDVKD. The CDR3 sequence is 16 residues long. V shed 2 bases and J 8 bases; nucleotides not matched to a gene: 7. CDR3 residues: CATSDSLAGASDEQFF. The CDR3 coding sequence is TGTGCCACCAGTGATTCACTAGCGGGAGCCTCCGATGAGCAGTTCTTC.

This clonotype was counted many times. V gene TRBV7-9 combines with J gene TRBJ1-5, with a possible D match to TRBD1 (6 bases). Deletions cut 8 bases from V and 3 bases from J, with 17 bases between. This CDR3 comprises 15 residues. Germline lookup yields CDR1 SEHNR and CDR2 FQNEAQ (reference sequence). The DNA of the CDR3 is TGTGCCAGCCCACTTCGGGGGCACTACAATCAGCCCCAGCATTTT. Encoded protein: CASPLRGHYNQPQHF.

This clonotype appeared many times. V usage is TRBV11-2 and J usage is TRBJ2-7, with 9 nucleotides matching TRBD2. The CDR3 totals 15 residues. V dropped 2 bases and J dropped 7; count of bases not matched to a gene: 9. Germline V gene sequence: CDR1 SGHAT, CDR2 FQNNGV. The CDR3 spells CASSLMGGLAGEQYF. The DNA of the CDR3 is TGTGCCAGCAGCTTAATGGGGGGACTAGCCGGGGAGCAGTACTTC.

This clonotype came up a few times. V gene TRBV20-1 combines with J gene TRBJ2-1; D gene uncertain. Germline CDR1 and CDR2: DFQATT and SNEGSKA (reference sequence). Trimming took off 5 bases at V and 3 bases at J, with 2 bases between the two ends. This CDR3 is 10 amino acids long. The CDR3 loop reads CSAYYNEQFF. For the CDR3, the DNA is TGCAGTGCTTACTACAATGAGCAGTTCTTC.

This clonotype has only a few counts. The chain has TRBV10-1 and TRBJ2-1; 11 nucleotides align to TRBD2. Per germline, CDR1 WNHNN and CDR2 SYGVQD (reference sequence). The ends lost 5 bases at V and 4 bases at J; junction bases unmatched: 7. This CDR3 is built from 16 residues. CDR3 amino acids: CASSRSSGRSYNEQFF. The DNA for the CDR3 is TGCGCCAGCAGTCGTTCTAGCGGGAGGTCTTACAATGAGCAGTTCTTC.

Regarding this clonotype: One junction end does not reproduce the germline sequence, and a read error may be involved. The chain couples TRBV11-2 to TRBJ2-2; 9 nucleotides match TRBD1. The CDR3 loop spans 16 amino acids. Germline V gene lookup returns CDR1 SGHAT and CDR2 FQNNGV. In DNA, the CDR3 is TGTGCCAGCAGCTTATCCGGGACAGGGAACACCAGGGAGCTGTTCTTT. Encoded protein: CASSLSGTGNTRELFF.